One and the same sample provided the 22 T cell receptor beta chains below, sequenced in a study of PD-1 blockade in classical Hodgkin lymphoma. Generated by immunoSEQ multiplex PCR, the TCRdb table keeps only in-frame clones and is missing some. The sample includes 50,000 to 85,000 clones, 71% of them seen just once. Each patient experienced a relapse that followed autologous stem cell transplantation, and brentuximab vedotin exposure varied. The input for sequencing was peripheral blood mononuclear cells (PBMCs), taken before the second cycle of nivolumab. The origin of the receptors is a human donor with classical Hodgkin lymphoma.

The rearrangement links TRBV6-5 to TRBJ1-4; perhaps TRBD1 as D (5 bases). The CDR3 covers 13 residues. Trimming removed 7 bases from V and 2 bases from J, with 8 bases in between. Germline V CDR1 and CDR2: MNHEY, SVGAGI. CDR3 coding DNA: TGTGCCAGCACGGCAGGGACTAATGAAAAACTGTTTTTT. Its translation: CASTAGTNEKLFF.

The J gene is TRBJ2-7, the V gene TRBV5-5; possibly TRBD2 for D (6 bases). The CDR3 runs 14 residues. Trimming removed 2 bases from V and 3 bases from J, with 12 bases in between. Germline V gene sequence: CDR1 SGHKS, CDR2 YYEKEE (reference sequence). The CDR3 DNA is TGTGCCAGCAGCTTTGGGGACGGGGGCTACGAGCAGTACTTC. It specifies CASSFGDGGYEQYF.

This clone was seen only a few times. The chain uses TRBV30 and TRBJ1-4, with 10 bases identical to TRBD1. Germline trimming cut 2 bases from V and 2 bases from J; bases unmatched to any gene: 8. This CDR3 region has 17 residues. Germline CDR1 reads GTSNPN; CDR2 reads SVGIG (reference sequence). The DNA of the CDR3 is TGTGCCTGGAGTTTCCGGGACAGGGGCGCGACTAATGAAAAACTGTTTTTT. This encodes CAWSFRDRGATNEKLFF.

This chain links TRBV6-5 with TRBJ2-3; no reliable D call. The germline V gene has CDR1 MNHEY and CDR2 SVGAGI. The CDR3 contains 12 residues. Trimming cost V 7 bases and J 0 bases, with 5 bases left between them. CDR3 region: CASISSTDTQYF. CDR3 in DNA: TGTGCCAGCATTTCTAGCACAGATACGCAGTATTTT.

The V and J genes are TRBV30 and TRBJ1-1; TRBD1 might be the D (6 bases). Looked up from germline, CDR1 is GTSNPN and CDR2 is SVGIG (reference sequence). This CDR3 spans 13 amino acids. The ends were cut back, 3 bases at V and 4 bases at J, with 12 bases in the middle. This CDR3 reads CAWRKYRATEAFF. CDR3 nucleotides: TGTGCCTGGAGAAAATACAGGGCCACTGAAGCTTTCTTT.

This clone was observed once. CDR3 loop: CASSLARDRGSSYEQYF. In DNA form, the CDR3 reads TGTGCCAGCAGCTTGGCCCGGGACAGGGGCTCAAGTTACGAGCAGTACTTC. V and J are TRBV5-4 and TRBJ2-7, with 10 bases aligning to TRBD1. The germline V gene has CDR1 SGHNT and CDR2 YYREEE (reference sequence). CDR3 length equals 17 residues. V was clipped by 0 bases and J by 4 bases; unmatched bases: 10.

The chain uses TRBV4-1 and TRBJ1-5; D ambiguous. This CDR3 spans 15 amino acids. The ends were cut back, 0 bases at V and 3 bases at J, with 9 bases in the middle. Germline V gene sequence: CDR1 MGHRA, CDR2 YSYEKL. The CDR3 bases are TGCGCCAGCAGCCAAGAGGGCCACAACAATCAGCCCCAGCATTTT. It translates to CASSQEGHNNQPQHF.

The chain combines TRBV7-8 with TRBJ1-5, with TRBD1 matching 7 bases. Trimming took 4 bases from V and 4 from J; bases not matched to a gene: 19. The CDR3 totals 19 residues. CDR1 SGHVS and CDR2 FQNEAQ come from the germline V gene. The DNA for the CDR3 is TGTGCCAGCAGCTCGCTACTTAACAGGGGAGTGCGGGCGAATCAGCCCCAGCATTTT. Its translation: CASSSLLNRGVRANQPQHF.

This clone has only a few counts. The chain has TRBV28 and TRBJ1-5; D gene unclear. Deletions cut 6 bases from V and 5 bases from J, with 23 bases between. The CDR3 runs 17 residues. In germline, CDR1 is MDHEN, CDR2 SYDVKM. In DNA, the CDR3 is TGTGCCAGCAGCTCCTGGCACAGCGCCGTTAGGGATCAGCCCCAGCATTTT. It encodes CASSSWHSAVRDQPQHF.

This clone was observed once. The V call is TRBV5-1, the J call TRBJ1-2, with 7 bases matching TRBD1. The CDR3 extends over 14 amino acids. V lost 2 bases to trimming and J lost 6 bases; unmatched junction nucleotides: 7. Per the germline V gene, CDR1 is SGHRS and CDR2 is YFSETQ. The CDR3 protein is CASSLRVGGHGYTF. CDR3 nucleotides: TGCGCCAGCAGCTTAAGGGTAGGGGGCCATGGCTACACCTTC.

The chain is built from TRBV28 and TRBJ2-5; weak D call: TRBD1 (5 bases). Trimming took 5 bases from V and 0 from J, leaving 10 bases between them. Germline V gene lookup returns CDR1 MDHEN and CDR2 SYDVKM. The CDR3 has 14 residues. The CDR3 sequence: CASSLTENQETQYF. The CDR3 nucleotides are TGTGCCAGCAGTCTGACAGAGAACCAAGAGACCCAGTACTTC. The entire variable domain, with the rest obtained from reference TRBV28 and TRBJ2-5, is as follows: DVKVTQSSRYLVKRTGEKVFLECVQDMDHENMFWYRQDPGLGLRLIYFSYDVKMKEKGDIPEGYSVSREKKERFSLILESASTNQTSMYLCASSLTENQETQYFGPGTRLLVL.

In this sample, this clone turned up a few times. The chain carries TRBV11-2 and TRBJ1-4; TRBD1 aligns across 8 bases. Germline assignment: CDR1 SGHAT and CDR2 FQNNGV. The CDR3 consists of 15 residues. The V gene end was trimmed by 5 bases and the J gene end by 2 bases; junction bases not matched to a gene: 4. The CDR3 loop is CASSPGDRTNEKLFF. As DNA, the CDR3 is TGTGCCAGCAGCCCAGGGGACAGGACTAATGAAAAACTGTTTTTT.

This clone has a handful of counts. The chain is built from TRBV5-1 and TRBJ1-6; the D gene is possibly TRBD1 (5 bases). V dropped 0 bases and J dropped 10 bases, with 8 bases sitting between them. This CDR3 is 13 amino acids long. Germline CDR1 SGHRS, CDR2 YFSETQ. The CDR3 DNA sequence: TGCGCCAGCAGCTTGGCAGGGCGGTCACCCCTCCACTTT. Translating gives CASSLAGRSPLHF.

The J gene is TRBJ2-5, the V gene TRBV29-1; a possible D gene is TRBD2 (6 bases). Germline assignment: CDR1 SQVTM and CDR2 ANQGSEA. The CDR3 consists of 13 residues. The V and J ends lost 4 bases and 5 bases respectively, with 14 bases between them. CDR3 loop: CSVGRGGQETQYF. The CDR3 region has the DNA TGCAGCGTTGGGCGGGGAGGTCAGGAGACCCAGTACTTC. The entire variable domain, with the rest obtained from reference TRBV29-1 and TRBJ2-5, is as follows: SAVISQKPSRDICQRGTSLTIQCQVDSQVTMMFWYRQQPGQSLTLIATANQGSEATYESGFVIDKFPISRPNLTFSTLTVSNMSPEDSSIYLCSVGRGGQETQYFGPGTRLLVL.

The gene calls are TRBV19 and TRBJ1-2; possibly TRBD1 for D (5 bases). The CDR3 length is 18 residues. Between the trimmed V and J ends, which lost 3 bases and 2 bases, there was a span of 22 bases. Germline V gene data show CDR1 as LNHDA and CDR2 as SQIVND (reference sequence). CDR3 bases: TGTGCCAGTAGTATGACCGGGACGGGTGGTCCCCTAAACTATGGCTACACCTTC. This encodes CASSMTGTGGPLNYGYTF.

There are a few counts of this clone. V usage is TRBV9 and J usage is TRBJ2-1; TRBD2 agrees at 11 bases. The ends lost 0 bases at V and 13 bases at J; junction bases unmatched: 6. The CDR3 has 14 amino acids. The germline V gene encodes CDR1 SGDLS and CDR2 YYNGEE. The CDR3 protein is CASSVGGTSGRQFF. The CDR3 DNA is TGTGCCAGCAGCGTAGGGGGAACTAGCGGGAGACAGTTCTTC.

The chain recombines TRBV6-5 with TRBJ1-1; TRBD1 is a possible D gene (6 bases). Trimming cost V 5 bases and J 1 base, with 11 bases left between them. Germline values: CDR1 MNHEY, CDR2 SVGAGI. CDR3 length: 14 residues. The CDR3 DNA follows: TGTGCCAGCAGTCTCCCAGGGGCGAACACTGAAGCTTTCTTT. Translated: CASSLPGANTEAFF.

This clone was recorded at least ten times. The J gene is TRBJ2-3, the V gene TRBV5-5; D is ambiguous. Deletions cut 3 bases from V and 10 bases from J, with 12 bases between. The CDR3 consists of 12 residues. Germline V gene sequence: CDR1 SGHKS, CDR2 YYEKEE (reference sequence). CDR3 DNA sequence: TGTGCCAGCAGCTCCGCAGACCCGCCGCAGTATTTT. Amino acid sequence: CASSSADPPQYF.

The gene calls are TRBV9 and TRBJ2-7; either TRBD1 or TRBD2 may supply D (5 bases each). The germline V gene encodes CDR1 SGDLS and CDR2 YYNGEE. Trimming left V 0 bases short and J 2 bases short, with 18 bases between. CDR3 length equals 17 residues. The DNA of the CDR3 is TGTGCCAGCAGCGTAGAAGGACGGGGCCCCGGCCCCTACGAGCAGTACTTC. Translation gives CASSVEGRGPGPYEQYF.

This rearrangement joins TRBV5-1 to TRBJ2-1; weak D call: TRBD2 (5 bases). CDR3 length equals 12 residues. Germline CDR1 is SGHRS and CDR2 is YFSETQ. V lost 6 bases, J lost 10 bases, and 14 bases lay in between. This CDR3 reads CASKLGEEEQFF. In nucleotides, the CDR3 is TGCGCCAGCAAGCTGGGAGAAGAAGAGCAGTTCTTC.

The chain couples TRBV13 to TRBJ2-1; no reliable D call. V was pared by 4 bases and J by 0 bases, with 10 bases between. Germline V gives CDR1 PRHDT, CDR2 FYEKMQ (reference sequence). The CDR3 covers 15 residues. The CDR3 region has the DNA TGTGCCAGCAGCTCCACAGAGAGCTCCTACAATGAGCAGTTCTTC. Translation gives CASSSTESSYNEQFF.

The rearrangement links TRBV5-4 to TRBJ1-2; TRBD1 matches at 9 bases. Germline assignment: CDR1 SGHNT and CDR2 YYREEE (reference sequence). The CDR3 runs to 19 residues. After removal of 4 bases from V and 6 bases from J, the junction contained 22 bases not matched to a gene. CDR3 amino acids: CASSLPAPPKQQGANGYTF. CDR3 nucleotide sequence: TGTGCCAGCAGCCTCCCCGCACCCCCCAAGCAACAGGGGGCCAATGGCTACACCTTC.